Detailed here is one TCR beta chain. Its target is unknown. It was with 60 Vbeta and 13 Jbeta primers that the PCR ran. The protocol was immunoSEQ multiplex PCR, while the TCRdb copy is restricted to in-frame clones and leaves out a portion. The sample yields about 60,000 clones, almost 75% seen once. CDR3 length: 13 residues. Germline-derived CDR1 and CDR2 are MGHRA and YSYEKL. The germline V and J ends were trimmed by 2 bases and 4 bases, with 6 bases remaining between them. The sample comes from a study of cytomegalovirus exposure and HLA in healthy donors. Study-wide background: An earlier analysis identified fewer than 130 million unique TCR beta sequences in about 180 million T cells. Genetic ancestry analysis placed over 65% of the roughly 400 donors that were genotyped in the Caucasian-associated cluster.

Study-wide points: About 87% or about 30% of the time was how often most TCR beta V segments were productive, according to an earlier analysis. CMV serostatus stood as the only immune exposure information on hand.

The sequenced sample consisted of PBMCs. This chain joins TRBV4-1 and TRBJ1-3; D is undetermined. The clonotype comes from a man aged 50-59 years in good health and CMV-seronegative. The CDR3 DNA reads TGCGCCAGCAGCCAACAACTGGGAAACACCATATATTTT. As protein: CASSQQLGNTIYF.